Listed below are T cell receptor beta chains from one sample, sequenced in a study of beta chain features in type 1 diabetes. Produced via immunoSEQ multiplex PCR; TCRdb's table is partial and in-frame only. The sample has a few hundred thousand clones; less than 35% are singletons. Specimen: central memory CD4+ T cells from blood. The receptors originated from a man aged 30 to 39 in good health. The conserved cysteine and the conserved F or W are not part of the CDR3 here.

v_gene	j_gene	CDR3aa
TRBV5-5	TRBJ2-3	ASSNGPRDTQY
TRBV20-1	TRBJ2-1	SVLGNEQF
TRBV29-1	TRBJ2-3	SVASGGTDTQY
TRBV9	TRBJ2-6	ASSVRSGANVLT
TRBV15	TRBJ2-7	ATSRKLAGDYEQY
TRBV10-3	TRBJ2-7	AISEIAGNQY
TRBV9	TRBJ2-1	ASSPSGVAGYNEQF
TRBV28	TRBJ2-3	ASRSREGADTQY
TRBV14	TRBJ2-3	ASSRLAGGADTQY
TRBV10-3	TRBJ2-7	AICPGLAGELSYEQY
TRBV6-5	TRBJ1-4	ASSYAGTGNEKLF
TRBV27	TRBJ2-7	ASSLSGQGAGEQY
TRBV29-1	-	SVVGSDYEQY
TRBV5-4	TRBJ2-5	ASSGSKGETQY
TRBV7-2	TRBJ2-7	ASSYSSASYEQY
TRBV6-1	TRBJ2-3	ASSEAGGATDTQY
TRBV6-1	TRBJ1-2	ASSRQGKTGYT
TRBV21-1	TRBJ1-1	ARPGQGNTEAF
TRBV28	TRBJ2-7	ASSSYGTALSYEQY
TRBV7-9	TRBJ1-2	ASSSVTANYGYT
TRBV4-2	TRBJ2-1	ASSPVTGKNEQF
TRBV30	TRBJ2-5	AWSVPQGARETQY
TRBV5-1	TRBJ2-2	ASSLRQGDTGELF